This T cell receptor beta chain was found in a study of cytomegalovirus exposure and HLA in healthy donors (dated by TCRdb to about 2017). Regarding the study in general: A later analysis indicated that the 100 to 150 validation repertoires were generated on the platform also employed for the 650 to 850 repertoires of the first cohort. A separate validation cohort of approximately 130 different subjects was used in addition to the approximately 610-subject first cohort. The study aimed to test whether cataloging public T cell receptors could reveal signatures of past pathogen exposure. High-throughput TCR immunosequencing, statistical association of individual TCRs with disease status, and machine learning were combined to predict cytomegalovirus infection status. What the work shows at the level of the full study, not this receptor alone: The validation cohort had no HLA typing available for a later analysis, so co-occurrence within that cohort was assessed over all 120 or so repertoires. Subsequent analysis determined that TCRs grouped into clusters in the first cohort also showed a tendency toward co-occurrence across the roughly 110 validation repertoires, and about 93% of cluster scores exceeded 0. The authors suggested that the approach could potentially be generalized to other disease states and immunological phenotypes. A total of roughly 160 TCR beta chains were listed by the study as associated with cytomegalovirus. Most TCR sequences were seen in very few donors, while some public TCRs were found in many individuals. In vitro tests confirmed that a few of the cytomegalovirus-associated TCR beta chains recognize cytomegalovirus antigens. In both the original and validation cohorts, the classifier was reported to diagnose cytomegalovirus status with high specificity and sensitivity.

Separate from the approximately 700-subject first cohort, the validation cohort of about 110 subjects was the group to which the donors belonged. Library preparation was by the immunoSEQ multiplex PCR assay. The original pipeline was this. A statistical classification framework was built to diagnose cytomegalovirus status from the catalog of TCR beta chain sequences. The clones in this table, taken by TCRdb from immuneACCESS, are in-frame only. Not every clone is retained; where verified, under half of the shortfall comes from an unresolved V gene, and the cause of the rest is unknown. The DNA was the basis for D and trimming; V, J and clone size are from that table. This sample holds approximately 65,000 clones; roughly 96% were observed only once. Over 2% of the sample is in the top ten clones. This clone was seen a single time. The specificity of this receptor is unknown. Per-base quality was not reported, and no clone a single base away is much larger than it.

Sequenced: PBMCs. The sequence was obtained from a man younger than 35 in good health and CMV-seronegative.

This receptor has the CDR3 CASSPTGAREKLFF. The sequenced DNA: TGCGCCAGCAGCCCGACAGGGGCCAGAGAAAAACTGTTTTTT. The V and J genes are TRBV4-1 and TRBJ1-4, with TRBD1 identical over 8 junction bases. The CDR3 goes from the cysteine to the phenylalanine over 14 residues. Solely the CDR3 DNA is kept, with 42 bases framed from the first base. V trim: 4 bases; J trim: 8 bases; unmatched bases: 6. CDR1 and CDR2, looked up from the germline V gene, are MGHRA and YSYEKL.